This T cell receptor (beta chain) emerged from a study of TIL therapy for anti-PD-1-resistant metastatic lung cancer. As for the study in general: Half of patients were current or former smokers.

This CDR3 has 13 amino acids. The V gene lost 1 base and the J gene lost 7 bases, with 11 bases spanning the gap. Germline V gene data show CDR1 as SGHDN and CDR2 as FVKESK. The libraries were made with immunoSEQ v3. TCRdb's copy holds only in-frame clones and misses some; the assay was immunoSEQ multiplex PCR. The sample consists of approximately 23,000 clones, roughly 69% of them appearing once. The sample's time point: pre-treatment sample, taken before nivolumab and TIL therapy. Tumor tissue came from excised metastases, mostly pleural nodules or supraclavicular lymph nodes. Patients then received nivolumab; progressors got lymphodepletion, TIL and IL-2. Stage 4 NSCLC adults joined between 2017 and 2020.

The origin of this receptor is a woman aged 30-85 years with non-small cell lung cancer. Source: tumor tissue, taken at baseline. The rearrangement joins TRBV14 to TRBJ2-7; possible D gene TRBD2, 6 bases. The CDR3 DNA is TGTGCCAGCAGCCAAGTCGTGGGGGGTGAGCAGTACTTC. This codes for CASSQVVGGEQYF.